Following are 12 T cell receptor beta chains from one sample sequenced in a study of shared clonotypes between healthy human individuals. Measured with immunoSEQ multiplex PCR; TCRdb has only the in-frame clones, and not every one. Of fewer than 850,000 clones in the sample, about 78% were seen once. The source material was memory CD4+ T cells sorted from blood. Stated subset: CD45RA-negative fraction. The receptors originated from a woman in her twenties or thirties in good health.

This chain links TRBV19 with TRBJ1-1; D gene uncertain. V was pared by 4 bases and J by 1 base, with 7 bases between. The CDR3 is 13 residues long. From germline, CDR1 is LNHDA and CDR2 SQIVND (reference sequence). CDR3 sequence (DNA): TGTGCCAGTAGTACCCACGCGAACACTGAAGCTTTCTTT. As protein: CASSTHANTEAFF.

The rearrangement links TRBV19 to TRBJ1-5; D remains ambiguous. The germline V and J ends were trimmed by 4 bases and 0 bases, with 13 bases remaining between them. CDR1 and CDR2 from the germline V gene are LNHDA and SQIVND (reference sequence). The CDR3 has 16 amino acids. The chain's CDR3 is CASSTLTTYSNQPQHF. In DNA, the CDR3 is TGTGCCAGTAGTACGTTGACCACTTATAGCAATCAGCCCCAGCATTTT.

This rearrangement joins TRBV29-1 to TRBJ2-5; TRBD1 matches 8 bases. The germline gives CDR1 SQVTM, CDR2 ANQGSEA. The length of the CDR3 is 14 residues. V was pared by 3 bases and J by 5 bases, with 8 bases of the junction left unmatched. CDR3 sequence (DNA): TGCAGCGTTGACCAGACAGGGGCAGGGGAGACCCAGTACTTC. Translated: CSVDQTGAGETQYF.

The V call is TRBV5-4, the J call TRBJ2-1, with 8 bases identical to TRBD2. The CDR3 spans 13 residues. Germline assignment: CDR1 SGHNT and CDR2 YYREEE (reference sequence). With V trimmed by 4 bases and J by 7 bases, 4 bases remained unmatched. The CDR3 loop is CASSAGTRNEQFF. The CDR3 region has the DNA TGTGCCAGCAGCGCCGGGACTAGGAATGAGCAGTTCTTC.

This clone was seen more than once but under ten times. CDR3 loop: CASMVGGNYNEQFF. The CDR3 bases are TGTGCCAGCATGGTGGGAGGAAACTACAATGAGCAGTTCTTC. The chain carries TRBV28 and TRBJ2-1; possible D gene TRBD2, 6 bases. V was shortened by 7 bases and J by 3 bases, with 13 bases between the two germline ends. Germline loops: CDR1 MDHEN, CDR2 SYDVKM. The CDR3 loop spans 14 amino acids.

This clone was observed many times. The V call is TRBV6-6, the J call TRBJ2-7, with 8 bases identical to TRBD1. Germline V gene data show CDR1 as MNHNY and CDR2 as SVGAGI (reference sequence). CDR3 length: 14 residues. J lost 1 base, V lost 6 bases, and 5 bases had no gene match. The CDR3 DNA is TGTGCCAGCAGGAAAGGACAGGGATCCTACGAGCAGTACTTC. This gives the protein CASRKGQGSYEQYF.

This clone showed up just a few times. The rearrangement joins TRBV6-1 to TRBJ1-5; 8 bases align to TRBD1. Per the germline V gene, CDR1 is MNHNS and CDR2 is SASEGT. The CDR3 runs to 15 residues. Trimming took 2 bases from V and 6 from J; bases not matched to a gene: 6. Here the CDR3 reads CASSEFRTGPQPQHF. The CDR3 DNA follows: TGTGCCAGCAGTGAATTCAGGACAGGGCCTCAGCCCCAGCATTTT.

The chain carries TRBV5-4 and TRBJ2-1; TRBD1 is a possible D gene (6 bases). This CDR3 comprises 17 residues. Trimming removed 2 bases from V and 0 bases from J, with 15 bases in between. In germline, CDR1 is SGHNT, CDR2 YYREEE (reference sequence). The CDR3 bases are TGTGCCAGCAGCTTAGATACCAGGGGTTACTCCTACAATGAGCAGTTCTTC. It codes for CASSLDTRGYSYNEQFF.

The chain combines TRBV2 with TRBJ2-5; 7 nucleotides line up with TRBD2. CDR1 and CDR2 (germline): SNHLY, FYNNEI. This CDR3 region has 15 residues. With 1 base clipped from V and 5 bases from J, the junction kept 7 bases outside the gene matches. The CDR3 loop is CASSEEGGPMETQYF. CDR3 bases: TGTGCCAGCAGTGAAGAGGGAGGGCCCATGGAGACCCAGTACTTC.

This chain uses TRBV5-1 with TRBJ1-4; TRBD1 aligns across 8 bases. Germline CDR1 and CDR2: SGHRS and YFSETQ. The CDR3 sequence is 15 residues long. Trimming took 4 bases from V and 8 from J; bases not matched to a gene: 10. The CDR3 coding sequence is TGCGCCAGCAGCGCAACCGGGACAGGAGGGGAAAAACTGTTTTTT. It yields the protein CASSATGTGGEKLFF.

The chain combines TRBV7-2 with TRBJ2-2, with a tentative D call TRBD1 (6 bases). The germline V and J ends were trimmed by 0 bases and 8 bases, with 16 bases remaining between them. Germline assignment: CDR1 SGHTA and CDR2 FQGNSA. The CDR3 is 16 residues long. CDR3 residues: CASSLAGAASPGELFF. The CDR3 DNA follows: TGTGCCAGCAGCTTAGCGGGGGCGGCTAGTCCAGGGGAGCTGTTTTTT.

This rearrangement joins TRBV5-1 to TRBJ2-1, with TRBD2 as a possible D gene (5 bases). From germline, CDR1 is SGHRS and CDR2 YFSETQ. The CDR3 extends over 15 amino acids. Between the trimmed V and J ends, which lost 4 bases and 7 bases, there was a span of 18 bases. In DNA, the CDR3 is TGCGCCAGCAGCAATGGACTCCCGTTTTGGAATGAGCAGTTCTTC. It encodes CASSNGLPFWNEQFF.